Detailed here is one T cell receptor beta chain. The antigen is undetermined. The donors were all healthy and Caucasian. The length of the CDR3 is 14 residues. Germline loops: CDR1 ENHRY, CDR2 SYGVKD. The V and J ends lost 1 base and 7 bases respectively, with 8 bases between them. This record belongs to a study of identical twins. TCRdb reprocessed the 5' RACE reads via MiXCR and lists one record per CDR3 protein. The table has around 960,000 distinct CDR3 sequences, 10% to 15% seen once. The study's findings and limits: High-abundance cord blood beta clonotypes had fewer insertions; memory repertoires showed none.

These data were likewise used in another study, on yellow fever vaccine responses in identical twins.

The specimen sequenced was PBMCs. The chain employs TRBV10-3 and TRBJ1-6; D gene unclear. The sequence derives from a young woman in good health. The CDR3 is CAISEWMANSPLHF. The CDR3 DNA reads TGTGCCATCAGTGAGTGGATGGCGAATTCACCCCTCCACTTT.